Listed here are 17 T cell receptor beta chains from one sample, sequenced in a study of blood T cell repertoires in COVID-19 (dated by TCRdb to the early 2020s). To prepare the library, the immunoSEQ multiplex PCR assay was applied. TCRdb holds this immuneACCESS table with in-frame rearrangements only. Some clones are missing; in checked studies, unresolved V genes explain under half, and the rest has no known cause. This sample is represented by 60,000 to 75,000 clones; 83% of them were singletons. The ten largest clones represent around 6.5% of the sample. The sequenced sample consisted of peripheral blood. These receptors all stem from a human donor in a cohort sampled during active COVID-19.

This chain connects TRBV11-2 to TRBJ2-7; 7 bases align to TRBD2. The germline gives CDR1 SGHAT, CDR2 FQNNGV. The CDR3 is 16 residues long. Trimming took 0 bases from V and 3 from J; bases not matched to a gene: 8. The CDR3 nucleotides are TGTGCCAGCAGCTTAGACTTTGCTAGCGGATACTACGAGCAGTACTTC. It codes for CASSLDFASGYYEQYF. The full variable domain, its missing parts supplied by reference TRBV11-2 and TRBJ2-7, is EAGVAQSPRYKIIEKRQSVAFWCNPISGHATLYWYQQILGQGPKLLIQFQNNGVVDDSQLPKDRFSAERLKGVDSTLKIQPAKLEDSAVYLCASSLDFASGYYEQYFGPGTRLTVT.

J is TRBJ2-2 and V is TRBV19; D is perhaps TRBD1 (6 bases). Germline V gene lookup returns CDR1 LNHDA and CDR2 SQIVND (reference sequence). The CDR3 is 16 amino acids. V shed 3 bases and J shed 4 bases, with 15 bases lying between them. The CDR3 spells CASSIGAGVGTGELFF. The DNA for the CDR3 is TGTGCCAGTAGTATTGGGGCAGGGGTGGGCACCGGGGAGCTGTTTTTT. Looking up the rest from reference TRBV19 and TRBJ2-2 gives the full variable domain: DGGITQSPKYLFRKEGQNVTLSCEQNLNHDAMYWYRQDPGQGLRLIYYSQIVNDFQKGDIAEGYSVSREKKESFPLTVTSAQKNPTAFYLCASSIGAGVGTGELFFGEGSRLTVL.

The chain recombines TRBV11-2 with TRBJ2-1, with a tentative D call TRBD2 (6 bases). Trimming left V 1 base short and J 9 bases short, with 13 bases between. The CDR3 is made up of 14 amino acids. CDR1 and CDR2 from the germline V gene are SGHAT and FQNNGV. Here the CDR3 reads CASSLGLAMGEQFF. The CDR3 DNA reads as TGTGCCAGCAGCTTAGGGCTAGCGATGGGTGAGCAGTTCTTC.

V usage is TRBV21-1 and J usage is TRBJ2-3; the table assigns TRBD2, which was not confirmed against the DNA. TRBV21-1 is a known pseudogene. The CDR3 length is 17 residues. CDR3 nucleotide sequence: TGTGCCAGCAGCAAGTCGGGCGGGAGGGCCTCGGGAGATACGCAGTATTTT. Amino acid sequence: CASSKSGGRASGDTQYF.

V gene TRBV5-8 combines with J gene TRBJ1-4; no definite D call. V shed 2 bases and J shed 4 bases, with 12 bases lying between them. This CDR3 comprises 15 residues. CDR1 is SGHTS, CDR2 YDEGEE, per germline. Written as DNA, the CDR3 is TGTGCCAGCAGCTTCCCCCCGGGTCTTAATGAAAAACTGTTTTTT. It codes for CASSFPPGLNEKLFF.

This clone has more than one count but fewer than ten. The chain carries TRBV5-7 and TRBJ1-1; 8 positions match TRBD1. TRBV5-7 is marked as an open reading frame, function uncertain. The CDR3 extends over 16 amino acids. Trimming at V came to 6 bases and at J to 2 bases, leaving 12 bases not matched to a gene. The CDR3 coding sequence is TGTGCCAGCACCAAACACGACGGACAGGGAAACACTGAAGCTTTCTTT. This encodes CASTKHDGQGNTEAFF.

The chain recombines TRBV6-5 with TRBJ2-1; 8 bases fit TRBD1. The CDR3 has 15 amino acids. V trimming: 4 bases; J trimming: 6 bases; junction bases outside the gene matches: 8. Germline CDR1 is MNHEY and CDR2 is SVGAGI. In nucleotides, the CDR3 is TGTGCCAGCAGTTCCAGGGGGCTAACTTCCAATGAGCAGTTCTTC. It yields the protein CASSSRGLTSNEQFF.

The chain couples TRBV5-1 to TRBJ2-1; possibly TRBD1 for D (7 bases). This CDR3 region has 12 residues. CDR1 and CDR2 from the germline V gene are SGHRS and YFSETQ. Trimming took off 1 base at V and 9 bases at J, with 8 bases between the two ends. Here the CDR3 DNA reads TGCGCCAGCAGCTTGCAGGGGGGTGAGCAGTTCTTC. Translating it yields CASSLQGGEQFF.

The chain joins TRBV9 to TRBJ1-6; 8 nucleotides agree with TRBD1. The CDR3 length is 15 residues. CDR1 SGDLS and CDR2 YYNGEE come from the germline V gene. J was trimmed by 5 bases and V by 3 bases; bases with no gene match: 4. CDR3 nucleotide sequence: TGTGCCAGCAGCGCTCACAGGGGGGATAATTCACCCCTCCACTTT. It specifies CASSAHRGDNSPLHF.

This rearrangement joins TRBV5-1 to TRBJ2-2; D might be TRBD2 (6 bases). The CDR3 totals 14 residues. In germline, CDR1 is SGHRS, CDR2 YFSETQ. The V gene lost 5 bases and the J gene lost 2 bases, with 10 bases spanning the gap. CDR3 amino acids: CASSRDLNTGELFF. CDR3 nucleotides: TGCGCCAGCAGTCGGGACTTAAACACCGGGGAGCTGTTTTTT.

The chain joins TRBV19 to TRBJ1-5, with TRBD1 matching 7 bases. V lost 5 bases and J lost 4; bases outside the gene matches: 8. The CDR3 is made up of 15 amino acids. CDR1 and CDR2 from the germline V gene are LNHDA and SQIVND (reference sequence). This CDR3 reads CASSPPGTVNQPQHF. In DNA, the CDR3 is TGTGCCAGTAGTCCCCCGGGGACAGTTAATCAGCCCCAGCATTTT.

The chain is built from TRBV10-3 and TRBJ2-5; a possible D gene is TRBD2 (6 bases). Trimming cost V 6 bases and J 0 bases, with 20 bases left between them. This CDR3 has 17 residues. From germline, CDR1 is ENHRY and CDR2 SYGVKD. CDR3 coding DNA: TGTGCCATCAGGTCGAACTCAGGAGGGGCCAACCAAGAGACCCAGTACTTC. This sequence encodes CAIRSNSGGANQETQYF.

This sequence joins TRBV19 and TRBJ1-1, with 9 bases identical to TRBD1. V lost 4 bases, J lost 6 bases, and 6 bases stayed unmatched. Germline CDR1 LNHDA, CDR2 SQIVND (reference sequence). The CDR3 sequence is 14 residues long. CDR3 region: CASSRTGGPAEAFF. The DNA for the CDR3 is TGTGCCAGTAGTAGAACAGGGGGCCCAGCTGAAGCTTTCTTT.

CDR3 nucleotide sequence: TGCGCCAGCAGCGACAAGTCCTCGGCAGATACGCAGTATTTT. Translation: CASSDKSSADTQYF. The chain recombines TRBV5-1 with TRBJ2-3; D is uncertain. Germline values: CDR1 SGHRS, CDR2 YFSETQ. The V end lost 4 bases, the J end lost 4 bases, and 13 bases lay between the germline ends. The CDR3 sequence is 14 residues long. Together with reference TRBV5-1 and TRBJ2-3, the CDR3 gives the full variable domain: KAGVTQTPRYLIKTRGQQVTLSCSPISGHRSVSWYQQTPGQGLQFLFEYFSETQRNKGNFPGRFSGRQFSNSRSEMNVSTLELGDSALYLCASSDKSSADTQYFGPGTRLTVL.

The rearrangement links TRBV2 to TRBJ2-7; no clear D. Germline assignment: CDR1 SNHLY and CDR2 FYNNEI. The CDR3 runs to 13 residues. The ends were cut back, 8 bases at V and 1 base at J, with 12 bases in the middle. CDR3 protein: CASLRTLSYEQYF. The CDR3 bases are TGTGCCAGCCTTAGAACACTATCCTACGAGCAGTACTTC.

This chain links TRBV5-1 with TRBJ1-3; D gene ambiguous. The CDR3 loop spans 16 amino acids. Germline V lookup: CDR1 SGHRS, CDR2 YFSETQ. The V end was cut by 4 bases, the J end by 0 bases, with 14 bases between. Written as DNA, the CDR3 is TGCGCCAGCAGCCCCCAGGTGCTCACCTCTGGAAACACCATATATTTT. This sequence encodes CASSPQVLTSGNTIYF.

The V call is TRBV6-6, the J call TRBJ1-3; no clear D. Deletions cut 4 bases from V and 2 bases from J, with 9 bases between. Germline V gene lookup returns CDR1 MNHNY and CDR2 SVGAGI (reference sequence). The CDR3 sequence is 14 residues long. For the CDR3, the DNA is TGTGCCAGCAGTTTTCAGTCGACTGGAAACACCATATATTTT. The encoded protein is CASSFQSTGNTIYF.